The following is a T cell receptor (beta chain) sequence with its context. Its antigen is unidentified. The sample comes from a study of T cells expressing NK-cell markers. About the study: Most of the eight sequenced donors were HCMV-seropositive; one was seronegative.

Germline lookup yields CDR1 MNHNS and CDR2 SASEGT. CDR3 length: 15 residues. A 5'RACE template switching approach incorporating UMIs was used to make TCR beta cDNA. TCRdb re-called the 5' RACE reads; one entry per CDR3 protein, DNA not given. The sample is made up of roughly 180,000 distinct CDR3 sequences, and the top ten hold around 20% of it. Whole-study results and caveats: The study found dominant NKG2C+ clonotypes at roughly 1.0-7.5% of CD8+ T cells in about 6 donors.

The rearrangement joins TRBV6-1 to TRBJ1-1; TCRdb names TRBD1, which stays unverified in the absence of DNA. Material: blood T cells: a sorted CD56 or NKG2C T cell subset, CD4+ or CD8+ T cells, or bulk PBMC T cells (not recorded which). The receptor was isolated from a man aged 18-75 years in good health. The CDR3 sequence: CASSVSGALNTEAFF.